The rows below give T cell receptor beta chains drawn from one sample of a study of blood T cell repertoires in COVID-19. Some clones are missing from TCRdb's copy, which holds only in-frame ones; the method was immunoSEQ multiplex PCR. The table records around 400,000 clones, more than 75% of them present only once. The sequenced sample was peripheral blood. All receptors come from a woman aged 60 to 75 with COVID-19, enrolled during active disease. Both conserved end residues are part of each CDR3. A D gene is named only where the DNA matches it firmly. Clone sizes are given selectively: once, few, many, or a class where the clone is expanded.

D	V	size	J	DNA	CDR3
-	TRBV3-1/TRBV3-2	-	TRBJ2-5	TGTGCCAGCAGCCTATTCTCCGGGACTCCAGAGACCCAGTACTTC	CASSLFSGTPETQYF
-	TRBV4-1	once	TRBJ1-1	TGCGCCAGCAGCCCCCCCGGACGGGAACCTGAAGCTTTCTTT	CASSPPGREPEAFF
-	TRBV7-9	-	TRBJ2-5	TGTGCCAGCACCCCTGGCGGGGAGACCCAGTACTTC	CASTPGGETQYF
TRBD2	TRBV19	-	TRBJ2-1	TGTGCCAGTAGTTTGAGGCTAGCGGGGGGACCCACGTCCTACAATGAGCAGTTCTTC	CASSLRLAGGPTSYNEQFF
-	TRBV10-2	-	TRBJ2-3	TGCGCCAGCGAGTCTTCTAGCACAGATACGCAGTATTTT	CASESSSTDTQYF
TRBD1	TRBV5-1	-	TRBJ1-1	TGCGCCAGCAGCCCCAGGGGGTTTAAGAACACTGAAGCTTTCTTT	CASSPRGFKNTEAFF
-	TRBV27	-	TRBJ2-7	TGTGCCAGCAGAGGGCTCGGGGGACAGAACTACGAGCAGTACTTC	CASRGLGGQNYEQYF
-	TRBV6-5	-	TRBJ2-1	TGTGCCAGCAGAAGGGAGTACAATGAGCAGTTCTTC	CASRREYNEQFF
TRBD2	TRBV5-7	-	TRBJ2-1	TGTGCCAGCAGCTTGGGTAAGGGACTAGCGGGGGACAATGAGCAGTTCTTC	CASSLGKGLAGDNEQFF
-	TRBV18	once	TRBJ1-2	TGTGCCAGCTCACGGGGCAGGGTCGATGGCTACACCTTC	CASSRGRVDGYTF
-	TRBV9	-	TRBJ1-1	TGTGCCAGCAGCGTAGAAGGAGGTTGGGACACTGAAGCTTTCTTT	CASSVEGGWDTEAFF
TRBD2	TRBV18	-	TRBJ2-5	TGTGCCAGCTCACCATCACTAGCGATACAAGAGACCCAGTACTTC	CASSPSLAIQETQYF
-	TRBV7-2	few	TRBJ1-1	TGTGCCAGCAGCCCTTCGTGGAGCGCTGAAGCTTTCTTT	CASSPSWSAEAFF
-	TRBV27	-	TRBJ1-4	TGTGCCAGCAGTTTTCGCCAGGGCCCCCTAACCGCAACTAATGAAAAACTGTTTTTT	CASSFRQGPLTATNEKLFF
TRBD2	TRBV28	-	TRBJ2-1	TGTGCCAGCAGCATAACCGGGACTAGCATCAATGAGCAGTTCTTC	CASSITGTSINEQFF
-	TRBV11-2	few	TRBJ1-1	TGTGCCAGCAGCCCGAACAGGGTGGGCACTGAAGCTTTCTTT	CASSPNRVGTEAFF
TRBD1	TRBV23-1	-	TRBJ1-4	TGCGCCAGCAGTCTACGGGACAGGGGGCGAGAGGAAAAACTGTTTTTT	CASSLRDRGREEKLFF
-	TRBV19	-	TRBJ1-5	TGTGCCAGTAGTACAGGGGACCCTTATAGCAATCAGCCCCAGCATTTT	CASSTGDPYSNQPQHF
-	TRBV7-2	-	TRBJ2-1	TGTGCCAGCAGCCCAAAGGTTGGGGGCCGGGGCAATGAGCAGTTCTTC	CASSPKVGGRGNEQFF
-	TRBV7-9	-	TRBJ1-1	TGTGCCAGCAGCTTGGAGTTGAACACTGAAGCTTTCTTT	CASSLELNTEAFF
-	TRBV3-1/TRBV3-2	-	TRBJ2-7	TGTGCCAGCAGCCAAGAACCGGTCGCCTACGAGCAGTACTTC	CASSQEPVAYEQYF
-	TRBV27	-	TRBJ2-2	TGTGCCAGCAGTACCTGGGACACCCCGAACACCGGGGAGCTGTTTTTT	CASSTWDTPNTGELFF
-	TRBV20-1	-	TRBJ1-3	TGCAGTGCTAGTGCCAACCGCAGGGGCTCAGGAAACACCATATATTTT	CSASANRRGSGNTIYF
TRBD1	TRBV18	-	TRBJ1-4	TGTGCCAGCTCACGGGGACAGACAAATGAAAAACTGTTTTTT	CASSRGQTNEKLFF
-	TRBV10-3	-	TRBJ2-3	TGTGCCATCAGTGCTTCCCAGGGTTCCGCAGATACGCAGTATTTT	CAISASQGSADTQYF